Below, one T cell receptor (beta chain) is given with its context. The antigen is undetermined. The sample comes from a study of cytomegalovirus exposure and HLA in healthy donors. General study results and limits: Among TCR sequences, most were rare, though some public TCRs appeared in many donors. Among the sequence variants, a highly shared cluster was likely an artifact of sequencing. It was assumed in the presence/absence analyses that sequencing depth was roughly uniform across donors. According to an earlier analysis, most TCR beta V segments yielded productive rearrangements about 87% or about 30% of the time.

The study ran its PCR with 60 Vbeta and 13 Jbeta primers. Clones were read by immunoSEQ multiplex PCR, and TCRdb kept only the in-frame ones, dropping some. The profile shows roughly 150,000 clones, about 72% of them singletons. Trimming cost V 1 base and J 0 bases, with 10 bases left between them. Germline V gene sequence: CDR1 SEHNR, CDR2 FQNEAQ (reference sequence). This CDR3 spans 17 amino acids. This sequence originates from a man in his forties or fifties in good health and CMV-seronegative. The chain has TRBV7-9 and TRBJ2-6, with D unclear. Specimen: PBMCs. The CDR3 bases are TGTGCCAGCAGCTTAGGTTTCTTTTCCTCTGGGGCCAACGTCCTGACTTTC. Translating gives CASSLGFFSSGANVLTF.